The 9 T cell receptor beta chains reported below all come from one sample, sequenced in a study of cytomegalovirus exposure and HLA in healthy donors. The PCR contained 60 Vbeta and 13 Jbeta primers. The protocol was immunoSEQ multiplex PCR, while the TCRdb copy is restricted to in-frame clones and leaves out a portion. The sample lists approximately 110,000 clones; 67% were seen once. The sample comprised PBMCs. Receptor source: a man younger than 30 in good health and CMV-seropositive.

The sample holds a few counts of this clone. The gene calls are TRBV4-2 and TRBJ2-3, with D tentatively TRBD2 (6 bases). This CDR3 contains 16 residues. The V end was cut by 1 base, the J end by 2 bases, with 13 bases between. The germline V gene encodes CDR1 LGHNA and CDR2 YNFKEQ. CDR3 amino acids: CASSQGGVWVTDTQYF. The CDR3 DNA follows: TGTGCCAGCAGCCAAGGCGGGGTTTGGGTCACAGATACGCAGTATTTT.

The chain joins TRBV7-2 to TRBJ1-2; D perhaps matches TRBD1 (5 bases). V shed 4 bases and J shed 5 bases, with 11 bases lying between them. The germline gives CDR1 SGHTA, CDR2 FQGNSA. The CDR3 spans 13 residues. CDR3 bases: TGTGCCAGCAGCTCGACGACAGCTTATGGCTACACCTTC. The encoded protein is CASSSTTAYGYTF.

This clone came up once. V gene TRBV6-5 combines with J gene TRBJ2-3; D unresolved. The CDR3 sequence is 13 residues long. CDR1 and CDR2 (germline): MNHEY, SVGAGI. V shed 6 bases and J shed 4 bases, with 11 bases lying between them. The CDR3 DNA follows: TGTGCCAGCAGACCCACAGTCGCAGATACGCAGTATTTT. Protein sequence: CASRPTVADTQYF.

In this sample, this clone turned up once. CDR3 in DNA: TGTGCCAGCAGTGACTCTAGCGGGGGAACAGATACGCAGTATTTT. Translating it yields CASSDSSGGTDTQYF. The J gene is TRBJ2-3, the V gene TRBV6-4; 9 bases line up with TRBD2. Germline CDR1 MRHNA, CDR2 SNTAGT. V trimming: 0 bases; J trimming: 3 bases; junction bases outside the gene matches: 1. CDR3 length equals 15 residues.

The rearrangement joins TRBV27 to TRBJ1-4, with a possible D match to TRBD1 (5 bases). V lost 5 bases, J lost 3 bases, and 13 bases lay in between. This CDR3 contains 15 residues. Germline CDR1 and CDR2: MNHEY and SMNVEV (reference sequence). CDR3 DNA sequence: TGTGCCAGCAGTAGCCCAGGGTACTCTAATGAAAAACTGTTTTTT. Translation: CASSSPGYSNEKLFF. The whole variable domain, filled in from reference TRBV27 and TRBJ1-4, reads EAQVTQNPRYLITVTGKKLTVTCSQNMNHEYMSWYRQDPGLGLRQIYYSMNVEVTDKGDVPEGYKVSRKEKRNFPLILESPSPNQTSLYFCASSSPGYSNEKLFFGSGTQLSVL.

This chain connects TRBV4-2 to TRBJ2-5; 8 bases align to TRBD1. Germline CDR1 and CDR2: LGHNA and YNFKEQ. Trimming at V came to 6 bases and at J to 1 base, leaving 4 bases not matched to a gene. The CDR3 consists of 14 residues. The CDR3 region is CASSSDRGQETQYF. CDR3 nucleotides: TGTGCCAGCAGTTCTGACAGGGGCCAAGAGACCCAGTACTTC.

This clone was seen once. DNA for the CDR3: TGTGCCAGCAGTCTTTACCCCCTCAGGGGGTTGAACACTGAAGCTTTCTTT. Its protein is CASSLYPLRGLNTEAFF. This sequence joins TRBV13 and TRBJ1-1; 7 bases are a match to TRBD1. The CDR3 is 17 residues long. Germline loops: CDR1 PRHDT, CDR2 FYEKMQ (reference sequence). V dropped 6 bases and J dropped 0; count of bases not matched to a gene: 13.

This clone has more than one count but fewer than ten. The chain recombines TRBV28 with TRBJ1-6; no definite D call. Germline V gene sequence: CDR1 MDHEN, CDR2 SYDVKM. V dropped 6 bases and J dropped 0 bases, with 12 bases sitting between them. There are 16 residues in the CDR3. The CDR3 spells CASRSPLSSYNSPLHF. In DNA form, the CDR3 reads TGTGCCAGCAGATCCCCCTTGAGCTCCTATAATTCACCCCTCCACTTT.

The table lists this clone with a few counts. The chain is built from TRBV30 and TRBJ1-5, with a weak D call TRBD1 (5 bases). This CDR3 region has 13 residues. Trimming stripped 2 bases from V and 6 bases from J, with 11 bases between. Germline CDR1 reads GTSNPN; CDR2 reads SVGIG (reference sequence). The CDR3 spells CAWSLGRGQPQHF. The CDR3 DNA reads as TGTGCCTGGAGTTTAGGGAGGGGTCAGCCCCAGCATTTT.